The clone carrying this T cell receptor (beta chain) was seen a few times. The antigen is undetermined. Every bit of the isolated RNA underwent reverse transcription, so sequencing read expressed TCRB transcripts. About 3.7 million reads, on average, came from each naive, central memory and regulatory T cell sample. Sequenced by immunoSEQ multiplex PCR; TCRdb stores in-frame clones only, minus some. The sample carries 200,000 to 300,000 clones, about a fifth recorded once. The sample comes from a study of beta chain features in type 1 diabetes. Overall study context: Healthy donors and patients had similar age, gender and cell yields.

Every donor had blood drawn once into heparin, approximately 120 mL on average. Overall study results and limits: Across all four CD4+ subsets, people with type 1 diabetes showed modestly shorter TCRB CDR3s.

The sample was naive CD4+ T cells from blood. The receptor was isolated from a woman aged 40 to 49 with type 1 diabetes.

The CDR3 DNA follows: TGTGCCAGTAGTATCCAGGGGGCCCCGAACACTGAAGCTTTCTTT. This gives the protein CASSIQGAPNTEAFF. The rearrangement uses TRBV19 and TRBJ1-1; 8 bases agree with TRBD1. Germline lookup yields CDR1 LNHDA and CDR2 SQIVND (reference sequence). V lost 3 bases and J lost 1; bases outside the gene matches: 4. This CDR3 region has 15 residues.